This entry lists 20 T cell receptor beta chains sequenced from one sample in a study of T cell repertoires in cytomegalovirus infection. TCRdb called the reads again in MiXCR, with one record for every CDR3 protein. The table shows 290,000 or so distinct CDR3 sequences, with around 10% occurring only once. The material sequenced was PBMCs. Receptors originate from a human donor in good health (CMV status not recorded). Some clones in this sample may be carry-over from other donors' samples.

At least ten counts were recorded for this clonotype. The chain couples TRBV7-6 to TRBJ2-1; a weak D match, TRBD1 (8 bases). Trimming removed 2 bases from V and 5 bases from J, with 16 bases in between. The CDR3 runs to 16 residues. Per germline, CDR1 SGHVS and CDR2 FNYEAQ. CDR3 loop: CASSLRQGTTNNEQFF. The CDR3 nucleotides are TGTGCCAGCAGCTTAAGACAGGGGACTACGAACAATGAGCAGTTCTTC.

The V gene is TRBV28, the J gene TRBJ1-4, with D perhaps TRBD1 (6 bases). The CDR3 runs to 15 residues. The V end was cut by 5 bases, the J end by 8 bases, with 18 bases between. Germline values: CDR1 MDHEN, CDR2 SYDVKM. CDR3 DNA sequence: TGTGCCAGCAGTACGATTGACAGGTTCGGAGAAAAACTGTTTTTT. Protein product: CASSTIDRFGEKLFF.

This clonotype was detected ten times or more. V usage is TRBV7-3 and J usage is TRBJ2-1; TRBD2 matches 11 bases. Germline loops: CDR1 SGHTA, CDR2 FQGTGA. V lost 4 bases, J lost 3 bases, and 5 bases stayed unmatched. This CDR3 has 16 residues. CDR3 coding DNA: TGTGCCAGCAGCTCCGGACTAGCGGGCAACTACAATGAGCAGTTCTTC. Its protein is CASSSGLAGNYNEQFF.

CDR3 sequence (DNA): TGCAGTGCCGAACCCAACAATCAGCCCCAGCATTTT. It yields the protein CSAEPNNQPQHF. The rearrangement uses TRBV20-1 and TRBJ1-5; D not resolved. Trimming pared 6 bases from V and 3 bases from J, leaving 9 bases between. The CDR3 contains 12 residues. Germline V gives CDR1 DFQATT, CDR2 SNEGSKA (reference sequence).

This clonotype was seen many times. This CDR3 is CASSFAYTEAFF. CDR3 DNA: TGTGCCAGCAGTTTCGCGTACACTGAAGCTTTCTTT. The chain is built from TRBV12-3 or TRBV12-4 and TRBJ1-1; no clear D gene. This CDR3 has 12 amino acids. V was pared by 3 bases and J by 3 bases, with 5 bases between.

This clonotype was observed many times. CDR3 nucleotide sequence: TGTGCCAGCAGCCCGAGTCCAGTCGGGGCCAACGTCCTGACTTTC. This encodes CASSPSPVGANVLTF. The rearrangement joins TRBV7-2 to TRBJ2-6; no clear D gene. Trimming removed 5 bases at V and 4 bases at J, with 12 bases between. The CDR3 runs to 15 residues. Germline V gene data show CDR1 as SGHTA and CDR2 as FQGNSA.

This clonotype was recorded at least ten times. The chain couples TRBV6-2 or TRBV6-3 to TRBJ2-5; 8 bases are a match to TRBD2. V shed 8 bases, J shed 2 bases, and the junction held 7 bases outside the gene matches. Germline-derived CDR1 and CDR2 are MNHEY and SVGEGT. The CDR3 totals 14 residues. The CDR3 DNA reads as TGTGCCAGCCAAGATAGCGGGGCGCAAGAGACCCAGTACTTC. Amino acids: CASQDSGAQETQYF.

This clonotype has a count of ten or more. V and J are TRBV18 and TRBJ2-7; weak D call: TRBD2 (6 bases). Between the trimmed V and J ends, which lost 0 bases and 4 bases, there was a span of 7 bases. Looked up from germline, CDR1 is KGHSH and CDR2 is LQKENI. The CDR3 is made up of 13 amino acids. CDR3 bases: TGTGCCAGCTCACCACCGGGGGGATACGAGCAGTACTTC. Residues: CASSPPGGYEQYF.

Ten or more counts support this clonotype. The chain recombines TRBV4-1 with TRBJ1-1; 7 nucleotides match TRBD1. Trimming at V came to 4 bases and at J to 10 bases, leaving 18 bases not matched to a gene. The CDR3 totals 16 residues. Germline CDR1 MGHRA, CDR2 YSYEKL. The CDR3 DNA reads TGCGCCAGCAGCCGGGGACGGGACAGAGTACCTGAGGGAGCTTTCTTT. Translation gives CASSRGRDRVPEGAFF.

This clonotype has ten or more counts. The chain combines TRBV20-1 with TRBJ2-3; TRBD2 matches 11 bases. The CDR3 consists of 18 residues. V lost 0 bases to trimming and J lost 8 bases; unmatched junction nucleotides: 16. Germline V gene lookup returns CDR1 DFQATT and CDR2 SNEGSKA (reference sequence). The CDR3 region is CSARDRGTSGAAPFTQYF. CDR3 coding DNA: TGCAGTGCTAGAGATCGGGGGACTAGCGGTGCTGCGCCCTTTACGCAGTATTTT.

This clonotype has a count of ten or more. CDR3 sequence reads: CASSSQLYEQFF. The DNA of the CDR3 is TGTGCCAGCAGCTCTCAGCTTTATGAGCAGTTCTTC. The V call is TRBV7-2, the J call TRBJ2-1; D unclear. V lost 4 bases to trimming and J lost 8 bases, with 9 bases between them. The CDR3 spans 12 residues. CDR1 is SGHTA and CDR2 is FQGNSA in the germline V gene.

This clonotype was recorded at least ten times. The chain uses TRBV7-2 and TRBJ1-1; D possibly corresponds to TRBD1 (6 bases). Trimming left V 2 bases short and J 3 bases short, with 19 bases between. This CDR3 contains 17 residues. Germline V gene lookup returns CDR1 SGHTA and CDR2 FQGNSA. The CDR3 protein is CASSLSPPRGMDTEAFF. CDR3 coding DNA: TGTGCCAGCAGCTTATCCCCTCCGAGGGGGATGGACACTGAAGCTTTCTTT.

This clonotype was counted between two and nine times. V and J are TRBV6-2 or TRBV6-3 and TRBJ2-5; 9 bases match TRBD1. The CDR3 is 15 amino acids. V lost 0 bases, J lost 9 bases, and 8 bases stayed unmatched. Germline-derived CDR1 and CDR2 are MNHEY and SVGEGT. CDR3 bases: TGTGCCAGCAGTTACTCGGGACAGGGCCTTGGGTCCCAGTACTTC. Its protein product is CASSYSGQGLGSQYF.

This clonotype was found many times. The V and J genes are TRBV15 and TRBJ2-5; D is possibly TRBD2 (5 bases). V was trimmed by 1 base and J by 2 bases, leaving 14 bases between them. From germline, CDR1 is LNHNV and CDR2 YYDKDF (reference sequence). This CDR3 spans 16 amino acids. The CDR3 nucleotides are TGTGCCACCAGCAGAGGGGCCCGGAGGCCTCAAGAGACCCAGTACTTC. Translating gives CATSRGARRPQETQYF.

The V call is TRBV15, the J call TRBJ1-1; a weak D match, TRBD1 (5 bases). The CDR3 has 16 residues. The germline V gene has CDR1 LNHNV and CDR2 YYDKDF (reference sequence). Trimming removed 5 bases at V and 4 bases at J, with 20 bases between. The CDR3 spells CATSPNRRGGITEAFF. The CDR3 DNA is TGTGCCACCAGCCCGAACCGGCGGGGCGGGATCACTGAAGCTTTCTTT. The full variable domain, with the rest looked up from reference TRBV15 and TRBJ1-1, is DAMVIQNPRYQVTQFGKPVTLSCSQTLNHNVMYWYQQKSSQAPKLLFHYYDKDFNNEADTPDNFQSRRPNTSFCFLDIRSPGLGDTAMYLCATSPNRRGGITEAFFGQGTRLTVV.

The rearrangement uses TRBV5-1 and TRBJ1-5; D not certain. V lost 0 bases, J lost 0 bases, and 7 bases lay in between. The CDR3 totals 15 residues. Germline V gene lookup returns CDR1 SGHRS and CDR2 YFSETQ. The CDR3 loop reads CASSLEPYSNQPQHF. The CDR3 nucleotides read TGCGCCAGCAGCTTGGAGCCTTATAGCAATCAGCCCCAGCATTTT. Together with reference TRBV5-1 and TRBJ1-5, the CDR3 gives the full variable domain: KAGVTQTPRYLIKTRGQQVTLSCSPISGHRSVSWYQQTPGQGLQFLFEYFSETQRNKGNFPGRFSGRQFSNSRSEMNVSTLELGDSALYLCASSLEPYSNQPQHFGDGTRLSIL.

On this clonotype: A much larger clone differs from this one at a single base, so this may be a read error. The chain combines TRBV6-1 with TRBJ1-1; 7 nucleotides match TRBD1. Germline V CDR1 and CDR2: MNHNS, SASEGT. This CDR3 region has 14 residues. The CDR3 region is CASSRQGSRTEAYF. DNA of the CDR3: TGTGCCAGCAGTAGACAGGGAAGTCGGACTGAAGCTTACTTT.

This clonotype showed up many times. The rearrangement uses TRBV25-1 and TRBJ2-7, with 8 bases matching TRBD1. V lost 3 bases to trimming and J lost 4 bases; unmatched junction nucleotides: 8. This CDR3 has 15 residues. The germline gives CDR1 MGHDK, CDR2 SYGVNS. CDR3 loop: CASSDPGQDSYEQYV. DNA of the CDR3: TGTGCCAGCAGTGATCCGGGACAGGACTCTTACGAGCAGTACGTC.

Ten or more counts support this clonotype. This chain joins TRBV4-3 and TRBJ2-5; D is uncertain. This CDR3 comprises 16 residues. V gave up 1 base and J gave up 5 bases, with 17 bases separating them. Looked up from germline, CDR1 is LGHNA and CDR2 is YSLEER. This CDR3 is CASSQAPGSVGETQYF. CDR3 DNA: TGCGCCAGCAGCCAAGCCCCCGGGTCGGTTGGGGAGACCCAGTACTTC.

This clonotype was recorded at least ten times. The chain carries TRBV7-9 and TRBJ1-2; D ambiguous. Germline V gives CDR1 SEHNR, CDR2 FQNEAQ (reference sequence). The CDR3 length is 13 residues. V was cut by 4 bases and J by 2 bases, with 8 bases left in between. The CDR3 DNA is TGTGCCAGCAGCTCCACAGAGAACTATGGCTACACCTTC. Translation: CASSSTENYGYTF. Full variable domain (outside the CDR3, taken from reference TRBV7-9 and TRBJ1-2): DTGVSQNPRHKITKRGQNVTFRCDPISEHNRLYWYRQTLGQGPEFLTYFQNEAQLEKSRLLSDRFSAERPKGSFSTLEIQRTEQGDSAMYLCASSSTENYGYTFGSGTRLTVV.